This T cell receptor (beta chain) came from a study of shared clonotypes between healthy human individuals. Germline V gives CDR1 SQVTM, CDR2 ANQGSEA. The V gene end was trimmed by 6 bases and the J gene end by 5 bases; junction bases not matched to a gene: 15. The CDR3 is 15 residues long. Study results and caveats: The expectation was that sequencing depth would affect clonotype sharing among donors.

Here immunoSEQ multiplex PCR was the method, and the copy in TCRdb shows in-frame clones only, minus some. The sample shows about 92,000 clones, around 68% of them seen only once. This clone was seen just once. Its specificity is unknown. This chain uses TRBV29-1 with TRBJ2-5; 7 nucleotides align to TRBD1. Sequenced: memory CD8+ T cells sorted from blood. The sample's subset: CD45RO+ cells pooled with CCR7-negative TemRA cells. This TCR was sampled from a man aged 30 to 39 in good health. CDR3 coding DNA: TGCAGCGTGACCGAAGGAAGGGGGCGGAGGGAGACCCAGTACTTC. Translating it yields CSVTEGRGRRETQYF.